This is a list of T cell receptor beta chains from one sample in a study of long-term antiretroviral therapy in people with HIV. Generated by immunoSEQ multiplex PCR, the TCRdb table keeps only in-frame clones and is missing some. The table includes 10,000 to 14,000 clones, about 89% detected once. Sequences were derived from unsorted PBMCs, sampled 0.2 years before starting antiretroviral therapy. The source is a woman aged 40 to 55 with HIV. CDR3s include the opening cysteine and the closing phenylalanine or tryptophan. A D gene is named only where the DNA matches it firmly. For some rows the clone size is stated as once, few or many, or as a class when expanded; others skip it.

d_call	v_call	j_call	clone_size	cdr3_aa	cdr3_nt
NA	TRBV10-3	TRBJ2-5	NA	CAISESTLEGKETQYF	TGTGCCATCAGTGAGTCGACTCTTGAGGGGAAAGAGACCCAGTACTTC
NA	TRBV11-2	TRBJ1-5	NA	CASSLEGYNQPQHF	TGTGCCAGCAGCTTAGAAGGGTACAATCAGCCCCAGCATTTT
TRBD2	TRBV29-1	TRBJ2-5	NA	CSVAGLAGGPGETQYF	TGCAGCGTCGCTGGACTAGCGGGGGGGCCGGGAGAGACCCAGTACTTC
NA	TRBV9	TRBJ2-7	once	CASSVAARPYEQYF	TGTGCCAGCAGCGTAGCGGCGAGGCCCTACGAGCAGTACTTC
TRBD1	TRBV5-6	TRBJ2-3	once	CASSLWDRGTDTQYF	TGTGCCAGCAGCTTGTGGGACAGGGGAACAGATACGCAGTATTTT
NA	TRBV27	TRBJ2-7	NA	CASTGTDYEQYF	TGTGCCAGCACCGGGACGGATTACGAGCAGTACTTC
TRBD1	TRBV7-9	TRBJ1-4	NA	CASSLGTGLRGEKLFF	TGTGCCAGCAGCTTAGGGACAGGGTTGCGGGGTGAAAAACTGTTTTTT
NA	TRBV5-1	TRBJ2-3	NA	CASSLGTSADTQYF	TGCGCCAGCAGCCTCGGGACTTCGGCAGATACGCAGTATTTT
NA	TRBV11-1	TRBJ1-2	NA	CASSLGDGNYGYTF	TGTGCCAGCAGCCTCGGGGACGGAAACTATGGCTACACCTTC
TRBD1	TRBV7-9	TRBJ2-7	NA	CASSSGQNNYEQYF	TGTGCCAGCAGCTCGGGACAGAACAACTACGAGCAGTACTTC
TRBD1	TRBV6-5	TRBJ1-4	NA	CASSYSNRGLEKLFF	TGTGCCAGCAGTTACTCGAACAGGGGGCTGGAAAAACTGTTTTTT
NA	TRBV6-6	TRBJ1-1	NA	CASSYSPDTEAFF	TGTGCCAGCAGTTACTCTCCGGACACTGAAGCTTTCTTT
TRBD2	TRBV4-3	TRBJ2-1	once	CASSQEGEGIYEQFF	TGCGCCAGCAGCCAAGAGGGGGAGGGAATCTATGAGCAGTTCTTC
NA	TRBV19	TRBJ2-2	NA	CASRHGSGGTAPTGELFF	TGTGCCAGTAGGCACGGATCGGGGGGGACAGCACCTACCGGGGAGCTGTTTTTT
TRBD2	TRBV5-4	TRBJ2-3	once	CASSSSGGGTDTQYF	TGTGCCAGCAGCTCTAGCGGGGGGGGCACAGATACGCAGTATTTT
TRBD1	TRBV14	TRBJ1-6	NA	CASSQGRFAGQYNSPLHF	TGTGCCAGCAGCCAAGGTCGCTTCGCGGGACAGTATAATTCACCCCTCCACTTT
NA	TRBV7-2	TRBJ1-5	NA	CASSLPGGNQPQHF	TGTGCCAGCAGCTTACCGGGGGGCAATCAGCCCCAGCATTTT
NA	TRBV5-1	TRBJ2-3	once	CASSLAEFTDTQYF	TGCGCCAGCAGCTTGGCCGAATTCACAGATACGCAGTATTTT
TRBD2	TRBV28	TRBJ2-3	NA	CASRKGLADTSTDTQYF	TGTGCCAGCAGGAAGGGACTAGCGGACACTAGCACAGATACGCAGTATTTT
NA	TRBV30	TRBJ1-2	NA	CAWSEQGRYGYTF	TGTGCCTGGAGTGAACAGGGTCGGTATGGCTACACCTTC
NA	TRBV5-1	TRBJ2-1	NA	CASSLLAARMSSYNEQFF	TGCGCCAGCAGCTTGCTGGCTGCGCGGATGAGCTCCTACAATGAGCAGTTCTTC
NA	TRBV13	TRBJ1-2	NA	CASSLGGADGYTF	TGTGCCAGCAGCTTAGGCGGAGCTGACGGCTACACCTTC
TRBD2	TRBV7-2	TRBJ2-3	NA	CASSPGTSGGRGYF	TGTGCCAGCAGCCCGGGGACTAGCGGGGGGCGGGGGTATTTT
NA	TRBV7-3	TRBJ1-1	NA	CASSLTGQKNTEAFF	TGTGCCAGCAGCTTAACGGGTCAGAAGAACACTGAAGCTTTCTTT
TRBD2	TRBV5-5	TRBJ2-5	NA	CASSPGTSGGATQYF	TGTGCCAGCAGCCCCGGGACTAGCGGGGGGGCAACCCAGTACTTC
NA	TRBV7-2	TRBJ1-1	NA	CASSLRLGWAFF	TGTGCCAGCAGCCTGAGACTGGGGTGGGCTTTCTTT
NA	TRBV13	TRBJ1-2	NA	CASATGIGYGYTF	TGTGCCAGCGCAACAGGGATTGGCTATGGCTACACCTTC
NA	TRBV21-1	TRBJ1-5	NA	CASRSKGQGARQPQHF	TGTGCCAGCAGATCTAAGGGGCAGGGGGCAAGGCAGCCCCAGCATTTT
TRBD1	TRBV30	TRBJ1-3	once	CACLRGARGGTIYF	TGTGCCTGCCTCAGGGGGGCACGAGGAGGCACCATATATTTT
NA	TRBV30	TRBJ1-2	NA	CAWRADGYTF	TGTGCCTGGAGGGCGGATGGCTACACCTTC
NA	TRBV5-1	TRBJ2-5	NA	CASSLAQETQYF	TGCGCCAGCAGCTTGGCCCAAGAGACCCAGTACTTC
TRBD2	TRBV5-4	TRBJ2-5	NA	CASSLRGGVETQYF	TGTGCCAGCAGCTTGCGGGGGGGTGTGGAGACCCAGTACTTC
NA	TRBV7-9	TRBJ1-2	NA	CASTQPIEGETGNYGYTF	TGTGCCAGCACCCAACCAATAGAGGGGGAGACAGGAAACTATGGCTACACCTTC
NA	TRBV7-2	TRBJ2-1	NA	CASIPPGRVSYNEQFF	TGTGCCAGCATTCCCCCGGGCAGGGTATCCTACAATGAGCAGTTCTTC
NA	TRBV30	TRBJ1-2	NA	CAWSGNPGTLHFF	TGTGCCTGGAGTGGGAATCCCGGGACCCTCCACTTCTTC
NA	TRBV4-2	TRBJ2-1	once	CASSPGLDAPSGEQFF	TGTGCCAGCAGCCCGGGACTCGATGCCCCCTCTGGTGAGCAGTTCTTC
NA	TRBV6-6	TRBJ1-1	NA	CASSYSSAEAFF	TGTGCCAGCAGTTACTCGTCAGCTGAAGCTTTCTTT